Following are 27 T cell receptor beta chains from one sample sequenced in a study of T-cell reconstitution after alpha-beta-depleted transplantation in children. Preparation of the TCRbeta library was carried out with unique molecular identifiers. One entry per CDR3 protein, called by TCRdb with MiXCR from the PCR reads. The table has 800,000 to 1,000,000 distinct CDR3 sequences, roughly 29% seen once. Material: PBMCs, mostly from graft donor cells, obtained 360 days after TCRalphabeta/CD19-depleted stem cell transplant. These receptors were obtained from a boy under two years old who had a stem cell transplant for SCID, so the T cells may come from the graft donor.

This clonotype turned up a few times. The rearrangement links TRBV29-1 to TRBJ2-5, with TRBD2 as a possible D gene (6 bases). The CDR3 contains 16 residues. V dropped 8 bases and J dropped 2 bases, with 24 bases sitting between them. CDR1 and CDR2 (germline): SQVTM, ANQGSEA. The CDR3 bases are TGCAGCATCCTCGGGGGATCCAAACGGTGGCAAGAGACCCAGTACTTC. Translation gives CSILGGSKRWQETQYF.

The chain has TRBV5-1 and TRBJ2-1, with TRBD2 matching 8 bases. Per the germline V gene, CDR1 is SGHRS and CDR2 is YFSETQ. The trim removed 0 bases at V and 5 bases at J, leaving 4 bases unmatched. The CDR3 contains 15 residues. CDR3 in DNA: TGCGCCAGCAGCTTGGTGCCACTAGCGGACAATGAGCAGTTCTTC. Its translation is CASSLVPLADNEQFF.

The chain is built from TRBV4-3 and TRBJ2-7; weak D call: TRBD2 (6 bases). CDR1 is LGHNA, CDR2 YSLEER, per germline. The CDR3 totals 16 residues. Trimming took 0 bases from V and 0 from J, leaving 12 bases between them. CDR3 protein: CASSQDIGRSSYEQYF. The CDR3 nucleotides read TGCGCCAGCAGCCAAGATATAGGGAGGAGCTCCTACGAGCAGTACTTC.

There are a few counts of this clonotype. CDR3 sequence reads: CATSRDLFPGAENTGELFF. As DNA, the CDR3 is TGTGCCACCAGCAGAGATCTTTTCCCAGGGGCGGAGAACACCGGGGAGCTGTTTTTT. The V and J genes are TRBV15 and TRBJ2-2; D might be TRBD1 (6 bases). This CDR3 is built from 19 residues. Germline-derived CDR1 and CDR2 are LNHNV and YYDKDF (reference sequence). V lost 0 bases, J lost 1 base, and 18 bases lay in between.

The J gene is TRBJ2-7, the V gene TRBV4-1; 11 bases map to TRBD1. Germline V CDR1 and CDR2: MGHRA, YSYEKL. J was trimmed by 7 bases and V by 0 bases; bases with no gene match: 11. The CDR3 sequence is 17 residues long. In DNA form, the CDR3 reads TGCGCCAGCAGCCAAGAGGGCCCGGACAGGGGGCCTTGGGAGCAGTACTTC. It is translated as CASSQEGPDRGPWEQYF.

This clonotype occurred a few times. This chain joins TRBV18 and TRBJ2-7, with D uncertain. The CDR3 covers 16 residues. The germline V gene encodes CDR1 KGHSH and CDR2 LQKENI. V was pared by 4 bases and J by 3 bases, with 19 bases between. DNA for the CDR3: TGTGCCAGCTCACACTCACGTTACGGCTACAGCTACGAGCAGTACTTC. It codes for CASSHSRYGYSYEQYF.

This clonotype showed up just a few times. V gene TRBV20-1 combines with J gene TRBJ2-5; possible D gene TRBD1, 6 bases. The V gene's germline CDR1 is DFQATT and CDR2 SNEGSKA (reference sequence). V gave up 1 base and J gave up 1 base, with 16 bases separating them. The CDR3 is 16 amino acids. The CDR3 sequence is CSARGEGEFRQETQYF. CDR3 in DNA: TGCAGTGCTAGAGGAGAGGGGGAATTTCGCCAAGAGACCCAGTACTTC.

There are a few counts of this clonotype. The chain links TRBV4-1 to TRBJ1-1; D remains ambiguous. The germline gives CDR1 MGHRA, CDR2 YSYEKL. V dropped 3 bases and J dropped 0 bases, with 11 bases sitting between them. The CDR3 totals 15 residues. This chain's CDR3 is CASSQVGSLNTEAFF. The CDR3 DNA reads TGCGCCAGCAGCCAGGTGGGGAGCTTGAACACTGAAGCTTTCTTT.

This chain connects TRBV4-3 to TRBJ2-7; no clear D. The CDR3 has 15 amino acids. V was shortened by 1 base and J by 2 bases, with 12 bases between the two germline ends. CDR1 and CDR2 from the germline V gene are LGHNA and YSLEER. The CDR3 DNA reads TGCGCCAGCAGCCAAGTCCGAACGGAGACCTACGAGCAGTACTTC. It yields the protein CASSQVRTETYEQYF.

This clonotype was counted between two and nine times. The chain joins TRBV5-5 to TRBJ1-1; D gene ambiguous. Germline V lookup: CDR1 SGHKS, CDR2 YYEKEE (reference sequence). Trimming pared 1 base from V and 1 base from J, leaving 8 bases between. The CDR3 spans 14 residues. The DNA for the CDR3 is TGTGCCAGCAGCTTGCGTAGTAGGAACACTGAAGCTTTCTTT. This sequence encodes CASSLRSRNTEAFF.

The genes are TRBV5-5 and TRBJ2-1; 12 nucleotides line up with TRBD2. This CDR3 has 16 residues. Germline V gene lookup returns CDR1 SGHKS and CDR2 YYEKEE (reference sequence). The trim removed 4 bases at V and 9 bases at J, leaving 11 bases unmatched. In DNA, the CDR3 is TGTGCCAGCAGCAGCGGCCTAGCGGGGGGGCGTAGTGAGCAGTTCTTC. Translating gives CASSSGLAGGRSEQFF.

V usage is TRBV20-1 and J usage is TRBJ2-5, with 7 bases fitting TRBD2. Unmatched junction bases numbered 10, after V lost 2 bases and J lost 4 bases. The CDR3 runs 15 residues. Germline assignment: CDR1 DFQATT and CDR2 SNEGSKA (reference sequence). The DNA of the CDR3 is TGCAGTGCTAGAAGTGTCCGGGGGGAGGGAGAGACCCAGTACTTC. Protein product: CSARSVRGEGETQYF.

This clonotype turned up a few times. The CDR3 DNA is TGTGCCAGCTCACCTCAAACAGGGTTAACTAATGAAAAACTGTTTTTT. Its translation: CASSPQTGLTNEKLFF. The chain recombines TRBV18 with TRBJ1-4; perhaps TRBD1 as D (6 bases). V was shortened by 3 bases and J by 1 base, with 12 bases between the two germline ends. The CDR3 length is 16 residues. The germline CDR1 and CDR2 sequences are KGHSH and LQKENI.

This chain uses TRBV5-1 with TRBJ2-3; the D gene is possibly TRBD1 (5 bases). The germline CDR1 and CDR2 sequences are SGHRS and YFSETQ. The CDR3 has 14 residues. V dropped 1 base and J dropped 6 bases, with 12 bases sitting between them. CDR3 sequence (DNA): TGCGCCAGCAGCTTGCTGTCCAGGGCCGATACGCAGTATTTT. Amino acids: CASSLLSRADTQYF.

This rearrangement joins TRBV7-7 to TRBJ2-2; 8 positions match TRBD1. Germline loops: CDR1 SSHAT, CDR2 FNYEAQ (reference sequence). V gave up 6 bases and J gave up 7 bases; unmatched junction bases: 7. The CDR3 runs to 14 residues. CDR3 coding DNA: TGTGCCAGCAGACAGGGGGTCCGAAGCGGGGAGCTGTTTTTT. Protein product: CASRQGVRSGELFF. Together with reference TRBV7-7 and TRBJ2-2, the CDR3 gives the full variable domain: GAGVSQSPRYKVTKRGQDVTLRCDPISSHATLYWYQQALGQGPEFLTYFNYEAQPDKSGLPSDRFSAERPEGSISTLTIQRTEQRDSAMYRCASRQGVRSGELFFGEGSRLTVL.

The CDR3 loop is CSVRSVGGDIQYF. The CDR3 bases are TGCAGCGTCCGGAGTGTGGGGGGAGACATTCAGTACTTC. The chain combines TRBV29-1 with TRBJ2-4, with D possibly matching TRBD2 (6 bases). Per the germline V gene, CDR1 is SQVTM and CDR2 is ANQGSEA. The CDR3 covers 13 residues. The V gene lost 6 bases and the J gene lost 8 bases, with 17 bases spanning the gap.

This clonotype was recorded many times. The chain carries TRBV4-2 and TRBJ2-3; 13 nucleotides line up with TRBD2. The trim removed 0 bases at V and 1 base at J, leaving 10 bases unmatched. CDR3 length: 20 residues. Germline CDR1 is LGHNA and CDR2 is YNFKEQ. The CDR3 nucleotides read TGTGCCAGCAGCCAAGATAGGGGACTAGCGGGGAGCAGGGGCACAGATACGCAGTATTTT. Amino acid sequence: CASSQDRGLAGSRGTDTQYF.

The rearrangement links TRBV28 to TRBJ2-7, with a tentative D call TRBD1 (5 bases). V shed 6 bases and J shed 0 bases, with 12 bases lying between them. Germline V gene sequence: CDR1 MDHEN, CDR2 SYDVKM. The CDR3 has 14 residues. The CDR3 nucleotides read TGTGCCAGCAGCCCCGCGACAGCCTCCTACGAGCAGTACTTC. Encoded protein: CASSPATASYEQYF.

The V gene is TRBV4-1, the J gene TRBJ2-5; TRBD1 agrees at 7 bases. This CDR3 has 16 amino acids. V trimming: 4 bases; J trimming: 4 bases; junction bases outside the gene matches: 12. Germline V gene sequence: CDR1 MGHRA, CDR2 YSYEKL. The CDR3 here is CASSRETGSGRETQYF. CDR3 nucleotides: TGCGCCAGCAGCCGAGAGACAGGGAGTGGTAGAGAGACCCAGTACTTC.

The chain joins TRBV20-1 to TRBJ2-3, with D hard to call. CDR3 length equals 11 residues. The V gene lost 1 base and the J gene lost 6 bases, with 5 bases spanning the gap. CDR1 DFQATT and CDR2 SNEGSKA come from the germline V gene (reference sequence). CDR3 protein: CSARVFDTQYF. The CDR3 nucleotides read TGCAGTGCTAGAGTCTTTGATACGCAGTATTTT.

This sequence joins TRBV28 and TRBJ2-5; the match to TRBD2 covers 11 bases. The V gene end was trimmed by 6 bases and the J gene end by 2 bases; junction bases not matched to a gene: 5. Germline V lookup: CDR1 MDHEN, CDR2 SYDVKM. CDR3 length equals 15 residues. CDR3 sequence reads: CASRSLAGGQETQYF. CDR3 coding DNA: TGTGCCAGCAGATCCCTAGCGGGGGGTCAAGAGACCCAGTACTTC.

There are a few counts of this clonotype. CDR3 DNA: TGTGCCAGCAGCTTGGGGGGCCAAACAGATACGCAGTATTTT. It yields the protein CASSLGGQTDTQYF. J is TRBJ2-3 and V is TRBV7-9; D may match TRBD1 or TRBD2 (6 bases each). Germline CDR1 and CDR2: SEHNR and FQNEAQ (reference sequence). Trimming left V 3 bases short and J 3 bases short, with 10 bases between. The CDR3 covers 14 residues.

The chain combines TRBV28 with TRBJ2-3, with TRBD2 identical over 11 bases. The CDR3 extends over 19 amino acids. The junction had 17 bases not matched to a gene; V was cut back by 8 bases and J by 1 base. The germline CDR1 and CDR2 sequences are MDHEN and SYDVKM. DNA of the CDR3: TGTGCCAGCGCGCCCCGGTGGCTAGCGGGGGGACGACGCACAGATACGCAGTATTTT. Amino acid sequence: CASAPRWLAGGRRTDTQYF.

This clonotype showed up just a few times. The V and J genes are TRBV4-1 and TRBJ2-3, with D unclear. The germline CDR1 and CDR2 sequences are MGHRA and YSYEKL. The CDR3 consists of 15 residues. Trimming took 0 bases from V and 4 from J, leaving 11 bases between them. This chain's CDR3 is CASSQDASVADTQYF. In nucleotides, the CDR3 is TGCGCCAGCAGCCAAGATGCGAGTGTCGCAGATACGCAGTATTTT.

The CDR3 region is CASSPRLGVYNEQFF. Here the CDR3 DNA reads TGCGCCAGCAGCCCCCGACTTGGGGTTTACAATGAGCAGTTCTTC. This chain joins TRBV5-1 and TRBJ2-1, with D unresolved. This CDR3 has 15 residues. Germline loops: CDR1 SGHRS, CDR2 YFSETQ. V gave up 4 bases and J gave up 4 bases, with 15 bases separating them.

The chain combines TRBV12-3 or TRBV12-4 with TRBJ2-2; 7 bases match TRBD1. This CDR3 comprises 16 residues. Unmatched junction bases numbered 5, after V lost 3 bases and J lost 1 base. CDR3 region: CASSFQGELNTGELFF. CDR3 in DNA: TGTGCCAGCAGTTTTCAGGGGGAATTGAACACCGGGGAGCTGTTTTTT.

The sample holds a few counts of this clonotype. The chain has TRBV20-1 and TRBJ1-2, with 7 bases lining up with TRBD1. The CDR3 has 14 residues. The ends lost 6 bases at V and 4 bases at J; junction bases unmatched: 11. The germline gives CDR1 DFQATT, CDR2 SNEGSKA (reference sequence). The CDR3 protein is CSAYTGTVSYGYTF. In DNA form, the CDR3 reads TGCAGTGCGTATACCGGGACAGTAAGCTATGGCTACACCTTC.